This T cell receptor (beta chain) was profiled in a study of T-cell reconstitution after alpha-beta-depleted transplantation in children. V lost 2 bases and J lost 0, with 13 bases in between. Germline-derived CDR1 and CDR2 are SEHNR and FQNEAQ (reference sequence). The CDR3 runs 16 residues. Molecular barcoding with unique molecular identifiers was used for the TCRbeta library. TCRdb re-derived calls from the PCR reads in MiXCR, one entry per CDR3 protein. The table has hundreds of thousands of distinct CDR3 sequences, 16% seen once. The TCR comes from a human donor who donated a stem cell graft to a child with acute myeloid leukemia. This specimen consisted of PBMCs from the stem cell graft donor, obtained from the stem cell graft. This chain connects TRBV7-9 to TRBJ2-5; D gene ambiguous. The CDR3 DNA reads as TGTGCCAGCAGCTTATTGGTAGATCGGAACCAAGAGACCCAGTACTTC. Translating it yields CASSLLVDRNQETQYF.